A selection of T cell receptor beta chains follows, all from one sample in a study of CXCR3-negative and CXCR3-positive naive CD8 T cells. TCRdb reanalyzed the 5' RACE reads and collapses them to one entry per CDR3 protein, without DNA. The sample table includes around 65,000 distinct CDR3 sequences. The sequencing sample was made of naive CXCR3+ CD8+ T cells from blood. These receptors were taken from a human donor in good health. Some clones in this sample may be carry-over from other donors' samples. The CDR3 runs from the conserved cysteine through the conserved F or W. Expanded clones are given a class, and other clones once, few, many or no size at all.

J	size	V	CDR3
TRBJ2-6	NA	TRBV9	CASSATSGVYGANVLTF
TRBJ2-5	NA	TRBV5-5	CASSITPFGGDETQYF
TRBJ2-5	NA	TRBV7-9	CASSRRGLETQYF
TRBJ2-3	NA	TRBV29-1	CSVEGTKGIGTQYF
TRBJ2-7	NA	TRBV20-1	CSARDPGESSYEQYF
TRBJ1-6	NA	TRBV21-1	CASSTEDSCGSPLHF
TRBJ2-1	NA	TRBV6-1	CARGQGNEQFF
TRBJ2-7	NA	TRBV6-2/TRBV6-3	CASSKPGEQYF
TRBJ2-7	NA	TRBV7-6	CASSLGPSGKAYEQYF
TRBJ2-3	NA	TRBV6-4	CASSDSTGGPDTQYF
TRBJ1-2	large	TRBV20-1	CSARDLGGINYGYTF
TRBJ1-1	NA	TRBV14	CASSQEGQGHTEAFF
TRBJ2-2	NA	TRBV27	CATWGFGELFF
TRBJ1-4	NA	TRBV4-1	CASSQVLTGNEKLFF
TRBJ2-7	NA	TRBV20-1	CSAANREPYEQYF
TRBJ2-3	NA	TRBV7-6	CASSSEPSTDTQYF
TRBJ2-7	NA	TRBV20-1	CSARGLAGEHEQYF
TRBJ2-4	NA	TRBV29-1	CSVATGVSKNIQYF
TRBJ2-2	NA	TRBV5-1	CASSFYGEETGELFF
TRBJ2-3	NA	TRBV7-9	CASSQPAGRITDTQYF
TRBJ2-3	NA	TRBV29-1	CSVGQGLAADTQYF
TRBJ2-1	NA	TRBV5-5	CASSLWGTGKKSNEQFF
TRBJ2-7	NA	TRBV6-2/TRBV6-3	CASSYVDTLYEQYF
TRBJ1-5	NA	TRBV27	CASSLGGGGNQPQHF
TRBJ1-2	NA	TRBV6-2/TRBV6-3	CASSYGILNYGYTF
TRBJ2-4	NA	TRBV5-1	CASSLDRGLGNIQYF
TRBJ1-1	NA	TRBV19	CASGASSTNTEAFF
TRBJ1-1	NA	TRBV14	CASSLMVAPTEAFF
TRBJ1-4	NA	TRBV9	CASSVSWTGTEKLFF
TRBJ2-7	NA	TRBV7-9	CASSRQGAHEQYF
TRBJ2-1	NA	TRBV5-1	CASSFVSNYNEQFF
TRBJ2-5	NA	TRBV28	CASSLLRDSHQETQYF
TRBJ2-1	NA	TRBV12-3/TRBV12-4	CASSLALGGEQFF
TRBJ1-2	NA	TRBV20-1	CSAENIRTGRGGYTF
TRBJ2-7	NA	TRBV7-9	CASSLYRAGGYEQYF
TRBJ2-7	NA	TRBV7-2	CASSWADSSYEQYF
TRBJ1-6	NA	TRBV6-4	CASSETGYNSPLHF
TRBJ2-1	NA	TRBV15	CATSKSVDDAGHEQFF
TRBJ2-6	NA	TRBV28	CASSLFVVRGTSGANVLTF
TRBJ2-7	NA	TRBV7-8	CASSETYSEQYF
TRBJ1-6	NA	TRBV5-1	CASSLEADFGSPLHF
TRBJ2-7	NA	TRBV6-2/TRBV6-3	CASSPSDRGLAREQYF
TRBJ2-7	NA	TRBV28	CASSLGGRHEQYF
TRBJ1-1	NA	TRBV6-6	CASSYGLIGGNTEAFF
TRBJ2-5	NA	TRBV29-1	CSVEDLAGLQETQYF
TRBJ1-5	NA	TRBV6-5	CASSYSKPSTGLKDQPQHF
TRBJ1-6	NA	TRBV3-1	CASSQDLGQYNSPLHF
TRBJ1-1	NA	TRBV11-2	CASSFLHEAFF
TRBJ2-3	NA	TRBV28	CASSLSSSRAPTVDTQYF
TRBJ2-7	NA	TRBV4-3	CASSQIAGGPPYELYF
TRBJ2-7	NA	TRBV5-6	CASSLRGQLAGASYEQYF
TRBJ2-3	NA	TRBV7-7	CASSSLPYGVTRNSADTQYF
TRBJ2-2	NA	TRBV7-3	CASSLDGGLTGELFF
TRBJ1-1	NA	TRBV9	CASSVGYSGMNTEAFF
TRBJ2-5	NA	TRBV20-1	CSARDLSVGLVLPETQYF
TRBJ2-5	NA	TRBV11-2	CASSRDYQETQYF
TRBJ2-7	NA	TRBV6-2/TRBV6-3	CASSYGLGQTSYEQYF